One sample yielded the 22 T cell receptor beta chains listed below, sequenced in a study of T cells after posttransplantation cyclophosphamide. Sequencing was performed with immunoSEQ multiplex PCR; in TCRdb, only in-frame clones are kept and a portion is missing. This table has tens of thousands of clones, just over 90% appearing once. The specimen sequenced was PBMCs. These receptor sequences come from a woman in her 30s in good health and a related stem cell transplant donor.

The chain joins TRBV4-3 to TRBJ1-5; 8 positions agree with TRBD1. The V and J ends lost 3 bases and 5 bases, in that order; junction bases with no gene match: 0. The CDR3 spans 13 residues. CDR1 is LGHNA, CDR2 YSLEER, per germline. The CDR3 DNA is TGCGCCAGCAGCCAGGACAGGGATCAGCCCCAGCATTTT. Its protein is CASSQDRDQPQHF.

This clone was recorded only once. The chain has TRBV28 and TRBJ2-2; TRBD1 agrees at 8 bases. Germline lookup yields CDR1 MDHEN and CDR2 SYDVKM. The CDR3 is made up of 15 amino acids. With V trimmed by 8 bases and J by 6 bases, 11 bases remained unmatched. CDR3 sequence reads: CASVMDDRGPGELFF. CDR3 DNA sequence: TGTGCCAGCGTGATGGATGACAGGGGACCCGGGGAGCTGTTTTTT.

This chain uses TRBV4-1 with TRBJ2-3, with 8 bases matching TRBD1. V shed 0 bases and J 1 base; nucleotides not matched to a gene: 3. Per germline, CDR1 MGHRA and CDR2 YSYEKL. This CDR3 comprises 16 residues. The CDR3 loop is CASSQDYRGGTDTQYF. The CDR3 bases are TGCGCCAGCAGCCAAGATTACAGGGGGGGCACAGATACGCAGTATTTT.

This sequence joins TRBV7-9 and TRBJ2-3; 8 nucleotides agree with TRBD2. V dropped 3 bases and J dropped 2; count of bases not matched to a gene: 16. Germline CDR1 SEHNR, CDR2 FQNEAQ (reference sequence). The CDR3 runs to 19 residues. The CDR3 sequence is CASSFPPPERGPDTDTQYF. The CDR3 DNA is TGTGCCAGCAGCTTCCCCCCTCCTGAGCGGGGGCCCGACACAGATACGCAGTATTTT. Combining the CDR3 with reference TRBV7-9 and TRBJ2-3 gives the whole variable domain DTGVSQNPRHKITKRGQNVTFRCDPISEHNRLYWYRQTLGQGPEFLTYFQNEAQLEKSRLLSDRFSAERPKGSFSTLEIQRTEQGDSAMYLCASSFPPPERGPDTDTQYFGPGTRLTVL.

A single count supports this clone. V gene TRBV5-4 combines with J gene TRBJ2-1; no firm D call. The CDR3 contains 11 residues. Trimming left V 4 bases short and J 9 bases short, with 8 bases between. CDR1 is SGHNT and CDR2 is YYREEE in the germline V gene (reference sequence). The CDR3 nucleotides read TGTGCCAGCAGCCGCCCGGTTGAGCAGTTCTTC. Translating it yields CASSRPVEQFF.

The chain couples TRBV7-7 to TRBJ2-7; the D gene is possibly TRBD1 (5 bases). The germline CDR1 and CDR2 sequences are SSHAT and FNYEAQ (reference sequence). CDR3 length: 13 residues. The germline V and J ends were trimmed by 3 bases and 1 base, with 7 bases remaining between them. CDR3 nucleotides: TGTGCCAGCAGCTTGGCAGGGTCCTACGAGCAGTACTTC. This codes for CASSLAGSYEQYF.

The gene calls are TRBV7-2 and TRBJ1-1; D not certain. Trimming took off 5 bases at V and 0 bases at J, with 10 bases between the two ends. CDR1 SGHTA and CDR2 FQGNSA come from the germline V gene. This CDR3 is 14 amino acids long. The CDR3 DNA is TGTGCCAGCAGCGACCCGAGAGTGAACACTGAAGCTTTCTTT. Its protein product is CASSDPRVNTEAFF.

This chain uses TRBV7-8 with TRBJ1-2, with 10 bases fitting TRBD1. This CDR3 contains 13 residues. V dropped 5 bases and J dropped 8; count of bases not matched to a gene: 5. Germline lookup yields CDR1 SGHVS and CDR2 FQNEAQ. CDR3 DNA: TGTGCCAGCAGCATCGACAGGGGGCAAGGCTACACCTTC. It translates to CASSIDRGQGYTF.

The rearrangement uses TRBV10-3 and TRBJ1-6, with no clear D. In germline, CDR1 is ENHRY, CDR2 SYGVKD. The CDR3 contains 16 residues. Between the trimmed V and J ends, which lost 0 bases and 8 bases, there was a span of 14 bases. The CDR3 DNA sequence: TGTGCCATCAGTGAGTCGAGGCAGGCAACGGATTCACCCCTCCACTTT. As protein: CAISESRQATDSPLHF.

The chain has TRBV11-2 and TRBJ2-1; TRBD2 matches at 8 bases. CDR1 and CDR2 (germline): SGHAT, FQNNGV. CDR3 length: 15 amino acids. With V trimmed by 1 base and J by 8 bases, 7 bases remained unmatched. DNA for the CDR3: TGTGCCAGCAGCTTAGCGGGGGGGCTCTGGGATGAGCAGTTCTTC. Its translation is CASSLAGGLWDEQFF.

The J gene is TRBJ2-2, the V gene TRBV2, with TRBD1 matching over 8 bases. Trimming at V came to 6 bases and at J to 7 bases, leaving 4 bases not matched to a gene. The CDR3 has 13 amino acids. CDR1 and CDR2 from the germline V gene are SNHLY and FYNNEI. The CDR3: CASSQGAGGELFF. The DNA for the CDR3 is TGTGCCAGCAGCCAGGGGGCGGGCGGGGAGCTGTTTTTT.

This clone was counted a single time. This rearrangement joins TRBV27 to TRBJ1-1; D is perhaps TRBD1 (5 bases). With 2 bases removed from V and 5 bases from J, the gap between germline ends came to 9 bases. The CDR3 has 13 residues. The V gene's germline CDR1 is MNHEY and CDR2 SMNVEV (reference sequence). In DNA, the CDR3 is TGTGCCAGCAGTTTAGTGGGGGAGACTGAAGCTTTCTTT. Residues: CASSLVGETEAFF.

The chain employs TRBV27 and TRBJ2-3; no firm D call. This CDR3 is 13 amino acids long. The germline V gene encodes CDR1 MNHEY and CDR2 SMNVEV (reference sequence). V lost 3 bases and J lost 3, with 7 bases in between. CDR3 sequence (DNA): TGTGCCAGCAGTTTTCGAGGTACAGATACGCAGTATTTT. This codes for CASSFRGTDTQYF.

This clone has a handful of counts. V gene TRBV5-6 combines with J gene TRBJ1-2; D gene ambiguous. Germline V gene lookup returns CDR1 SGHDT and CDR2 YYEEEE. With 4 bases removed from V and 3 bases from J, the gap between germline ends came to 10 bases. The length of the CDR3 is 13 residues. The CDR3: CASSIGTDYGYTF. CDR3 nucleotides: TGTGCCAGCAGCATTGGAACAGACTATGGCTACACCTTC.

The gene calls are TRBV20-1 and TRBJ1-6; D is unresolved. Between the trimmed V and J ends, which lost 3 bases and 14 bases, there was a span of 8 bases. Germline CDR1 reads DFQATT; CDR2 reads SNEGSKA (reference sequence). CDR3 size: 10 residues. In DNA form, the CDR3 reads TGCAGTGCTAGGAGGGAAACCCTCCACTTT. Translated: CSARRETLHF.

The chain uses TRBV11-2 and TRBJ1-6; D uncertain. The CDR3 has 16 residues. V was cut by 1 base and J by 6 bases, with 13 bases left in between. Germline V gene lookup returns CDR1 SGHAT and CDR2 FQNNGV. The CDR3 DNA reads as TGTGCCAGCAGCTTAGCCCCGGCGGCGACTAATTCACCCCTCCACTTT. Protein: CASSLAPAATNSPLHF.

V gene TRBV28 combines with J gene TRBJ1-5; 9 bases map to TRBD1. This CDR3 has 17 amino acids. Germline V CDR1 and CDR2: MDHEN, SYDVKM. The trim removed 5 bases at V and 1 base at J, leaving 9 bases unmatched. The CDR3 loop reads CASSTPTGTGSNQPQHF. DNA of the CDR3: TGTGCCAGCAGTACACCAACCGGGACAGGGAGCAATCAGCCCCAGCATTTT.

This sequence joins TRBV6-6 and TRBJ1-2; D gene ambiguous. CDR1 and CDR2 from the germline V gene are MNHNY and SVGAGI (reference sequence). V lost 6 bases to trimming and J lost 4 bases, with 15 bases between them. The CDR3 is 14 amino acids. CDR3 loop: CASRTQNLGYGYTF. As DNA, the CDR3 is TGTGCCAGCAGGACACAAAACCTCGGCTATGGCTACACCTTC.

This sequence joins TRBV11-2 and TRBJ1-1; 10 nucleotides agree with TRBD1. Trimming took 4 bases from V and 3 from J; bases not matched to a gene: 5. Per the germline V gene, CDR1 is SGHAT and CDR2 is FQNNGV. This CDR3 has 15 residues. The CDR3 nucleotides read TGTGCCAGCAGCTCCTCGGACAGGGGGGACACTGAAGCTTTCTTT. Translation: CASSSSDRGDTEAFF. Combining the CDR3 with reference TRBV11-2 and TRBJ1-1 gives the whole variable domain EAGVAQSPRYKIIEKRQSVAFWCNPISGHATLYWYQQILGQGPKLLIQFQNNGVVDDSQLPKDRFSAERLKGVDSTLKIQPAKLEDSAVYLCASSSSDRGDTEAFFGQGTRLTVV.

The chain uses TRBV18 and TRBJ1-2, with a possible D match to TRBD1 (5 bases). This CDR3 has 13 amino acids. The germline V gene encodes CDR1 KGHSH and CDR2 LQKENI. V was trimmed by 0 bases and J by 7 bases, leaving 9 bases between them. The CDR3 protein is CASSPPAGGGYTF. CDR3 nucleotide sequence: TGTGCCAGCTCACCACCGGCTGGGGGTGGCTACACCTTC.

The chain combines TRBV5-1 with TRBJ2-6; D remains ambiguous. The CDR3 has 17 residues. V gave up 0 bases and J gave up 2 bases, with 12 bases separating them. Germline V gene sequence: CDR1 SGHRS, CDR2 YFSETQ. DNA of the CDR3: TGCGCCAGCAGCTTGGCCGGCCCCGTCCCTGGGGCCAACGTCCTGACTTTC. Translating it yields CASSLAGPVPGANVLTF.

The chain employs TRBV4-3 and TRBJ1-6, with a tentative D call TRBD1 (5 bases). V shed 0 bases and J shed 9 bases, with 12 bases lying between them. The CDR3 runs 15 residues. Germline values: CDR1 LGHNA, CDR2 YSLEER. CDR3 protein: CASSQEVTQGSPLHF. CDR3 bases: TGCGCCAGCAGCCAAGAGGTTACCCAGGGTTCACCCCTCCACTTT.